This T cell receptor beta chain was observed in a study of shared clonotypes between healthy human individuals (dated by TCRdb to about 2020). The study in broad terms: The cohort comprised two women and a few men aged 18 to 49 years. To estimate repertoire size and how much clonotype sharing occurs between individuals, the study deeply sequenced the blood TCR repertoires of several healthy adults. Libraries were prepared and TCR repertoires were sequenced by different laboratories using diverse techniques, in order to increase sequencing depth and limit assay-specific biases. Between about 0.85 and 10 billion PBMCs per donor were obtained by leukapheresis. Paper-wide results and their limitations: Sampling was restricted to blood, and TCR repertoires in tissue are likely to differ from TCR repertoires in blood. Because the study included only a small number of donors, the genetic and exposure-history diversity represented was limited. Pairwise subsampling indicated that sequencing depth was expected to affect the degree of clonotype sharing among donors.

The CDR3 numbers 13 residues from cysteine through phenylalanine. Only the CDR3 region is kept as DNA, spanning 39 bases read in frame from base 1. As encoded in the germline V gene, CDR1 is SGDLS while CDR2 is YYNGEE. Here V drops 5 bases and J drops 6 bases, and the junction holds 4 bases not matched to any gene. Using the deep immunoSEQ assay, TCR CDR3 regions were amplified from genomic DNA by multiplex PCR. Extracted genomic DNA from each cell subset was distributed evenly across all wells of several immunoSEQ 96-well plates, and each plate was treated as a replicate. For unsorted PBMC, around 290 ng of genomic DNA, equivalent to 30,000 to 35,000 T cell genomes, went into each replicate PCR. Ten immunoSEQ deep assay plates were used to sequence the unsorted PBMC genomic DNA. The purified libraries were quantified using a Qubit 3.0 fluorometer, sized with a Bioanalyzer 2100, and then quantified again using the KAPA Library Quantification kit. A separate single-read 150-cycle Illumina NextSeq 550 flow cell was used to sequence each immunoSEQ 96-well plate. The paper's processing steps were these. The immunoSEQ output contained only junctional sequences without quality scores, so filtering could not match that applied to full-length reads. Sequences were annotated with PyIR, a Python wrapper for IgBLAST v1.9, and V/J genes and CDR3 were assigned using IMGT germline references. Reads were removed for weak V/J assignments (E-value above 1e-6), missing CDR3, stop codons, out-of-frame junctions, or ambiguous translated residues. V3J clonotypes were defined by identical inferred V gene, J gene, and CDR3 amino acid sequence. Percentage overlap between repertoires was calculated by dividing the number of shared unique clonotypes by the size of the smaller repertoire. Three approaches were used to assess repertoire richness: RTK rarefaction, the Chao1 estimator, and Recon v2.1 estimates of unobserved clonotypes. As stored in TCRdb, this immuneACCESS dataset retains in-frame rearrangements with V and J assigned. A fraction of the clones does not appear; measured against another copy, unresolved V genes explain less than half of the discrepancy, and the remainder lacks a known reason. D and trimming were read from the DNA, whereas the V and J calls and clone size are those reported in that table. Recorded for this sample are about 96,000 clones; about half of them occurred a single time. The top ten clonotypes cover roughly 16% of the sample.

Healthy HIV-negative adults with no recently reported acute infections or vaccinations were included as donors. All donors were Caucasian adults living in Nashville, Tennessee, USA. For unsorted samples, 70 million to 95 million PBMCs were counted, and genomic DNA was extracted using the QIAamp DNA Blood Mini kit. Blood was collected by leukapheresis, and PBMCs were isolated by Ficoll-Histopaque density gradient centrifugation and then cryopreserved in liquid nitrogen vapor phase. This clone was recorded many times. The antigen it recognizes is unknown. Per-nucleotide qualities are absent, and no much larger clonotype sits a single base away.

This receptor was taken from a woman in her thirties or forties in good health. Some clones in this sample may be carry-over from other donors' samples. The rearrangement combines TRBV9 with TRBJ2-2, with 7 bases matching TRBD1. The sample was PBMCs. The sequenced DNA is TGTGCCAGCAGGTCAACAGGGGCCGGGGAGCTGTTTTTT. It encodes CASRSTGAGELFF. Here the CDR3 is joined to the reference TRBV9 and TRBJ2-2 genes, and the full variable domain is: DSGVTQTPKHLITATGQRVTLRCSPRSGDLSVYWYQQSLDQGLQFLIQYYNGEERAKGNILERFSAQQFPDLHSELNLSSLELGDSALYFCASRSTGAGELFFGEGSRLTVL.